The clone carrying this TCR beta chain appeared many times. The entry originates in a study of T cells in Graves' hyperthyroidism and ophthalmopathy. Using RNA transcripts as the source, TCR beta CDR3 regions were amplified. With the HTBI primer set, the TCR CDR3 went through a first round of RT-PCR. TCRdb ran MiXCR on the multiplex PCR reads and lists one entry per CDR3 protein. The data hold approximately 520,000 distinct CDR3 sequences, with around 20% observed a single time. The CDR3 consists of 17 residues. Trimming at V came to 5 bases and at J to 7 bases, leaving 15 bases not matched to a gene. CDR1 and CDR2 from the germline V gene are SNHLY and FYNNEI.

The receptor was derived from a man between 18 and 35 years old with Graves' hyperthyroidism. The sequenced material came from blood. The chain uses TRBV2 and TRBJ1-5; 9 nucleotides agree with TRBD1. CDR3 amino acids: CASSITGGSTPGQPQHF. The CDR3 DNA is TGTGCCAGCAGTATTACAGGGGGCTCTACTCCAGGGCAGCCCCAGCATTTT.